This TCR beta chain is drawn from a study of cytomegalovirus exposure and HLA in healthy donors. PCR employed 60 Vbeta and 13 Jbeta primers. The table came from immunoSEQ multiplex PCR; TCRdb's copy has only in-frame clones and leaves some out. The sample carries roughly 170,000 clones, about 80% recorded once. In the case of this clone: Antigen specificity is unknown.

The study, taken as a whole, reports: An analysis that was carried out later associated about 17,000 TCR beta sequences with HLA alleles at 0.05 false discovery rate.

Sequenced: PBMCs. The TCR comes from a woman under 40 in good health and CMV-seronegative.

The CDR3 is CASSYSLSPGGTEAFF. The CDR3 nucleotides read TGTGCCAGCAGTTACTCGTTATCTCCCGGGGGCACTGAAGCTTTCTTT. V is TRBV6-5 and J is TRBJ1-1, with a tentative D call TRBD1 (5 bases). CDR1 MNHEY and CDR2 SVGAGI come from the germline V gene. V was pared by 0 bases and J by 4 bases, with 15 bases between. This CDR3 spans 16 amino acids.